Listed below are T cell receptor beta chains from one sample, sequenced in a study of T cell repertoires in ileal Crohn's disease. Profiling relied on immunoSEQ multiplex PCR, and the TCRdb table lists in-frame clones only, not all of them. The table includes approximately 3,200 clones, roughly three quarters detected once. The sample comprised ileal tissue. All receptors derive from an adult with Crohn's disease. The CDR3 runs from the conserved cysteine through the conserved F or W. The D gene is left open where the match is weak. Not every row has a clone size; where given, it reads once, few, many or a size class.

clone_size: NA; v_call: TRBV7-8; j_call: TRBJ2-5; d_call: NA; cdr3_nt: TGTGCCAGCAGCTCTACGGACCAAGAGACCCAGTACTTC; cdr3_aa: CASSSTDQETQYF
clone_size: NA; v_call: TRBV5-1; j_call: TRBJ2-3; d_call: NA; cdr3_nt: TGCGCCAGCAGCTTGTCGGGGGTCGCAGATACGCAGTATTTT; cdr3_aa: CASSLSGVADTQYF
clone_size: NA; v_call: TRBV5-8; j_call: TRBJ2-5; d_call: TRBD1; cdr3_nt: TGTGCCAGCTCGAGGGGACAGGGGAGGAGGCAAGTCCAGTACTTC; cdr3_aa: CASSRGQGRRQVQYF
clone_size: NA; v_call: TRBV7-6; j_call: TRBJ1-2; d_call: NA; cdr3_nt: TGTGCCAGCAGCTCTACACCTGAATCTAAGACCTATGGCTACACCTTC; cdr3_aa: CASSSTPESKTYGYTF
clone_size: few; v_call: TRBV6-1; j_call: TRBJ1-5; d_call: NA; cdr3_nt: TGTGCCAGCAGTGAAGCGTTGAGGGGGGCCCGAGGGCCCCAGCATTTT; cdr3_aa: CASSEALRGARGPQHF
clone_size: NA; v_call: TRBV18; j_call: TRBJ2-3; d_call: NA; cdr3_nt: TGTGCCAGCTCACCCAATACTAAGGCAGATACGCAGTATTTT; cdr3_aa: CASSPNTKADTQYF
clone_size: NA; v_call: TRBV6-5; j_call: TRBJ1-3; d_call: NA; cdr3_nt: TGTGCCAGCAGTTACGGGCCATCGCCGGGAAACACCATATATTTT; cdr3_aa: CASSYGPSPGNTIYF
clone_size: few; v_call: TRBV7-8; j_call: TRBJ2-7; d_call: NA; cdr3_nt: TGTGCCAGCAGGGGGCCGGGCCCAGCCCCCTACGAGCAGTACTTC; cdr3_aa: CASRGPGPAPYEQYF
clone_size: NA; v_call: TRBV6-7; j_call: TRBJ1-5; d_call: TRBD1; cdr3_nt: TGTGCCAGCAGTTCCCCGACAGGGGGCGCGGGCAATCAGCCCCAGCATTTT; cdr3_aa: CASSSPTGGAGNQPQHF
clone_size: few; v_call: TRBV27; j_call: TRBJ2-2; d_call: NA; cdr3_nt: TGTGCCAGCAGCGACAGTCCGACCGGGGAGCTGTTTTTT; cdr3_aa: CASSDSPTGELFF
clone_size: NA; v_call: TRBV14; j_call: TRBJ1-2; d_call: NA; cdr3_nt: TGTGCCAGCAGCCAAGTAGACCTAACTGGCTACACCTTC; cdr3_aa: CASSQVDLTGYTF
clone_size: few; v_call: TRBV11-2; j_call: TRBJ1-1; d_call: NA; cdr3_nt: TGTGCCAGCAGCTTGTACACAACTGAAGCTTTCTTT; cdr3_aa: CASSLYTTEAFF
clone_size: large; v_call: TRBV10-3; j_call: TRBJ2-7; d_call: NA; cdr3_nt: TGTGCCATCAGTGATGAGGCCCACTCCTACGAGCAGTACTTC; cdr3_aa: CAISDEAHSYEQYF
clone_size: NA; v_call: TRBV2; j_call: TRBJ1-6; d_call: NA; cdr3_nt: TGTGCCAGCAGTGGCCAGGCGGGGAATTCACCCCTCCACTTT; cdr3_aa: CASSGQAGNSPLHF
clone_size: NA; v_call: TRBV7-2; j_call: TRBJ2-5; d_call: NA; cdr3_nt: TGTGCCAGCAGCCCGCGCGTTAGGTTGGGGGCTGAGACCCAGTACTTC; cdr3_aa: CASSPRVRLGAETQYF
clone_size: NA; v_call: TRBV29-1; j_call: TRBJ1-2; d_call: NA; cdr3_nt: TGCAGCGTTGACCGAGGGAATGGCTACACCTTC; cdr3_aa: CSVDRGNGYTF
clone_size: once; v_call: TRBV11-1; j_call: TRBJ1-1; d_call: TRBD1; cdr3_nt: TGTGCCAGCACCCAAAGACAGGGAGGTCAAGCTTTCTTT; cdr3_aa: CASTQRQGGQAFF
clone_size: NA; v_call: TRBV6-5; j_call: TRBJ1-1; d_call: NA; cdr3_nt: TGTGCCAGCAGTCCCTCGCGGCGGACTGAAGCTTTCTTT; cdr3_aa: CASSPSRRTEAFF
clone_size: NA; v_call: TRBV4-1; j_call: TRBJ2-3; d_call: NA; cdr3_nt: TGCGCCAGCAGCCAGTCCGGAGCAGCAGATACGCAGTATTTT; cdr3_aa: CASSQSGAADTQYF
clone_size: once; v_call: TRBV5-1; j_call: TRBJ2-3; d_call: TRBD2; cdr3_nt: TGCGCCAGCAGCTTGGTGATAGCGGGAGGAGGTTCAGATACGCAGTATTTT; cdr3_aa: CASSLVIAGGGSDTQYF
clone_size: large; v_call: TRBV19; j_call: TRBJ1-5; d_call: NA; cdr3_nt: TGTGCCAGTAGCGCGAGGGCAGCGTACAATCAGCCCCAGCATTTT; cdr3_aa: CASSARAAYNQPQHF
clone_size: NA; v_call: TRBV6-6; j_call: TRBJ2-3; d_call: TRBD2; cdr3_nt: TGTGCCAGCAGTACCGGGCTAGCGGGGAGGACAGATACGCAGTATTTT; cdr3_aa: CASSTGLAGRTDTQYF
clone_size: few; v_call: TRBV5-1; j_call: TRBJ1-6; d_call: TRBD1; cdr3_nt: TGCGCCAGCAGCTTTGACCCGACAGGGCTCAGTTCACCCCTCCACTTT; cdr3_aa: CASSFDPTGLSSPLHF
clone_size: NA; v_call: TRBV7-9; j_call: TRBJ2-5; d_call: NA; cdr3_nt: TGTGCCAGCGGTTTCGGGGCAGAGACCCAGTACTTC; cdr3_aa: CASGFGAETQYF
clone_size: NA; v_call: TRBV5-1; j_call: TRBJ1-3; d_call: NA; cdr3_nt: TGCGCCAGCAGCGGCGGGACACCCACCTCTGGAAACACCATATATTTT; cdr3_aa: CASSGGTPTSGNTIYF
clone_size: NA; v_call: TRBV2; j_call: TRBJ1-3; d_call: TRBD1; cdr3_nt: TGTGCCAGCAAACCCGCGACAGGGGTTCACTCTGGAAACACCATATATTTT; cdr3_aa: CASKPATGVHSGNTIYF
clone_size: NA; v_call: TRBV5-6; j_call: TRBJ1-1; d_call: NA; cdr3_nt: TGTGCCAGCAGCTTCCCAGTGGGCGACGGGGCTGAAGCTTTCTTT; cdr3_aa: CASSFPVGDGAEAFF
clone_size: NA; v_call: TRBV18; j_call: TRBJ2-3; d_call: NA; cdr3_nt: TGTGCCAGCTCACCATCGGCACCCCCCGAAATGGATACGCAGTATTTT; cdr3_aa: CASSPSAPPEMDTQYF
clone_size: few; v_call: TRBV28; j_call: TRBJ1-5; d_call: NA; cdr3_nt: TGTGCCAGCAGTTTAGGGAACGGGGGAGGCGGGCATTTT; cdr3_aa: CASSLGNGGGGHF
clone_size: NA; v_call: TRBV9; j_call: TRBJ2-3; d_call: NA; cdr3_nt: TGTGCCAGCAGCGTAGAGGAGCGGAGCTCTCCTACGCAGTATTTT; cdr3_aa: CASSVEERSSPTQYF
clone_size: NA; v_call: TRBV5-1; j_call: TRBJ1-5; d_call: NA; cdr3_nt: TGCGCCAGCAGCTTGGGGGGAGTGGATCAGCCCCAGCATTTT; cdr3_aa: CASSLGGVDQPQHF
clone_size: NA; v_call: TRBV5-1; j_call: TRBJ2-2; d_call: NA; cdr3_nt: TGCGCCAGCAGCCTTCTTGGGACGTCGAACACCGGGGAGCTGTTTTTT; cdr3_aa: CASSLLGTSNTGELFF
clone_size: NA; v_call: TRBV10-1; j_call: TRBJ1-6; d_call: TRBD1; cdr3_nt: TGCGCCAGCAGTGAGTGGACAGGGAGTAATTCACCCCTCCACTTT; cdr3_aa: CASSEWTGSNSPLHF
clone_size: NA; v_call: TRBV5-1; j_call: TRBJ2-3; d_call: NA; cdr3_nt: TGCGCCAGCAGCAGGACAGACCACACAGATACGCAGTATTTT; cdr3_aa: CASSRTDHTDTQYF
clone_size: NA; v_call: TRBV18; j_call: TRBJ2-1; d_call: NA; cdr3_nt: TGTGCCAGCTCACCTATGAGCTCCTACAATGAGCAGTTCTTC; cdr3_aa: CASSPMSSYNEQFF
clone_size: NA; v_call: TRBV6-9; j_call: TRBJ2-5; d_call: TRBD1; cdr3_nt: TGTGCCAGCACCGAAATGACAGGGCCGGTGGAGACCCAGTACTTC; cdr3_aa: CASTEMTGPVETQYF